One sample yielded the 18 T cell receptor beta chains listed below, sequenced in a study of cytomegalovirus exposure and HLA in healthy donors (dated by TCRdb to 2016 to 2017). The library was prepared using the immunoSEQ multiplex PCR assay. The multiplex PCR relied on a mix of 60 forward primers for TCR Vbeta segments and 13 reverse primers for TCR Jbeta segments. TCRdb holds this immuneACCESS table with in-frame rearrangements only. Some clones are missing; in checked studies, unresolved V genes explain under half, and the rest has no known cause. Here the sample has approximately 110,000 clones; around two thirds occur a single time. The ten largest clones capture approximately 3.8% of the sample. Sequences were obtained from PBMCs. These TCRs come from a man in his thirties or forties in good health and CMV-seropositive.

The rearrangement joins TRBV6-1 to TRBJ2-1; perhaps TRBD2 as D (7 bases). Trimming took 10 bases from V and 3 from J, leaving 16 bases between them. This CDR3 is 14 amino acids long. Germline V gene lookup returns CDR1 MNHNS and CDR2 SASEGT. The CDR3 bases are TGTGCCACCGGGGGGCCCCAGTACTACAATGAGCAGTTCTTC. Its translation: CATGGPQYYNEQFF.

V gene TRBV6-6 combines with J gene TRBJ2-7; a possible D gene is TRBD2 (5 bases). Trimming stripped 1 base from V and 0 bases from J, with 10 bases between. The CDR3 runs to 15 residues. In germline, CDR1 is MNHNY, CDR2 SVGAGI (reference sequence). The CDR3 coding sequence is TGTGCCAGCAGTTACTGGGAGCCCAACTCCTACGAGCAGTACTTC. It specifies CASSYWEPNSYEQYF.

The V gene is TRBV11-2, the J gene TRBJ2-7, with D maybe TRBD2 (7 bases). CDR3 size: 14 residues. In germline, CDR1 is SGHAT, CDR2 FQNNGV. Between the trimmed V and J ends, which lost 4 bases and 4 bases, there was a span of 14 bases. The CDR3 protein is CASSWGRGAYEQYF. Written as DNA, the CDR3 is TGTGCCAGCAGCTGGGGCCGGGGGGCATACGAGCAGTACTTC. The full variable domain, with the rest looked up from reference TRBV11-2 and TRBJ2-7, is EAGVAQSPRYKIIEKRQSVAFWCNPISGHATLYWYQQILGQGPKLLIQFQNNGVVDDSQLPKDRFSAERLKGVDSTLKIQPAKLEDSAVYLCASSWGRGAYEQYFGPGTRLTVT.

The chain links TRBV11-3 to TRBJ2-3; 7 positions agree with TRBD1. The CDR3 length is 15 residues. CDR1 SGHNT and CDR2 YENEEA come from the germline V gene. V lost 6 bases, J lost 6 bases, and 12 bases stayed unmatched. The CDR3 loop is CASSKGGQKLDTQYF. DNA for the CDR3: TGTGCCAGCAGTAAAGGGGGACAGAAGCTGGATACGCAGTATTTT.

The V gene is TRBV29-1, the J gene TRBJ1-1, with D unclear. From germline, CDR1 is SQVTM and CDR2 ANQGSEA. The V gene lost 7 bases and the J gene lost 0 bases, with 6 bases spanning the gap. The length of the CDR3 is 11 residues. This CDR3 reads CSADMNTEAFF. Written as DNA, the CDR3 is TGCAGCGCTGACATGAACACTGAAGCTTTCTTT.

This rearrangement joins TRBV7-8 to TRBJ2-5; TRBD2 matches at 7 bases. CDR1 is SGHVS and CDR2 is FQNEAQ in the germline V gene. This CDR3 has 13 residues. V was pared by 5 bases and J by 3 bases, with 3 bases of the junction left unmatched. CDR3 region: CASSGRGEETQYF. CDR3 coding DNA: TGTGCCAGCAGCGGACGGGGGGAAGAGACCCAGTACTTC.

This clone was detected once. The rearrangement uses TRBV7-2 and TRBJ2-1; 7 bases line up with TRBD1. This CDR3 has 14 residues. Germline values: CDR1 SGHTA, CDR2 FQGNSA. V shed 6 bases and J 9 bases; nucleotides not matched to a gene: 11. The CDR3 DNA reads as TGTGCCAGCAGTTATTCACAGGGGATACCTGAGCAGTTCTTC. It codes for CASSYSQGIPEQFF.

The chain carries TRBV7-9 and TRBJ2-7; 8 bases line up with TRBD2. In germline, CDR1 is SEHNR, CDR2 FQNEAQ (reference sequence). Trimming took 5 bases from V and 0 from J; bases not matched to a gene: 6. The CDR3 covers 15 residues. DNA of the CDR3: TGTGCCAGCAGCCCCCGGGGGGGACTCTCCTACGAGCAGTACTTC. Translated, it gives CASSPRGGLSYEQYF.

Only a few counts were recorded for this clone. The genes are TRBV5-4 and TRBJ1-6; TRBD1 aligns across 10 bases. Germline V CDR1 and CDR2: SGHNT, YYREEE (reference sequence). With V trimmed by 4 bases and J by 8 bases, 6 bases remained unmatched. This CDR3 comprises 15 residues. In DNA form, the CDR3 reads TGTGCCAGCAGCGCGACAGGGGGCCGTGATTCACCCCTCCACTTT. Its protein product is CASSATGGRDSPLHF.

As to this clone: Other DNA sequences of this sample code for an identical CDR3. CDR3 loop: CATSHGEAYGYTF. The CDR3, as DNA: TGTGCCACCAGCCACGGGGAGGCCTATGGCTACACCTTC. This chain connects TRBV15 to TRBJ1-2, with D hard to call. Germline lookup yields CDR1 LNHNV and CDR2 YYDKDF (reference sequence). The CDR3 has 13 amino acids. The V end lost 5 bases, the J end lost 4 bases, and 11 bases lay between the germline ends.

This chain uses TRBV10-3 with TRBJ1-2; TRBD1 is a possible D gene (6 bases). The V end was cut by 4 bases, the J end by 5 bases, with 17 bases between. This CDR3 contains 15 residues. Germline lookup yields CDR1 ENHRY and CDR2 SYGVKD. This chain's CDR3 is CAISGGHPRDYGYTF. The CDR3 region has the DNA TGTGCCATCAGTGGGGGACACCCGAGGGATTATGGCTACACCTTC.

This clone was counted a single time. The CDR3 sequence: CATSRSPGITDTQYF. CDR3 in DNA: TGTGCCACCAGCAGGTCCCCGGGGATCACAGATACGCAGTATTTT. The chain combines TRBV15 with TRBJ2-3, with D possibly matching TRBD2 (5 bases). CDR1 and CDR2 from the germline V gene are LNHNV and YYDKDF (reference sequence). V was cut by 3 bases and J by 2 bases, with 12 bases left in between. The CDR3 covers 15 residues.

In this sample, this clone turned up a few times. The rearrangement joins TRBV7-2 to TRBJ2-3, with D tentatively TRBD2 (5 bases). The CDR3 sequence is 14 residues long. Trimming took off 1 base at V and 8 bases at J, with 13 bases between the two ends. Germline CDR1 reads SGHTA; CDR2 reads FQGNSA. CDR3 sequence: CASSLGLIEGTQYF. Written as DNA, the CDR3 is TGTGCCAGCAGCTTAGGGCTCATAGAGGGTACGCAGTATTTT.

In DNA form, the CDR3 reads TGTGCCAGCAGCTTCGTTTCTGGAAACACCATATATTTT. Protein sequence: CASSFVSGNTIYF. The chain links TRBV11-3 to TRBJ1-3; D is ambiguous. Trimming cost V 3 bases and J 1 base, with 4 bases left between them. The CDR3 consists of 13 residues. Germline V gives CDR1 SGHNT, CDR2 YENEEA.

V is TRBV18 and J is TRBJ1-1, with TRBD1 as a possible D gene (6 bases). Germline V CDR1 and CDR2: KGHSH, LQKENI. The CDR3 has 14 residues. Deletions cut 2 bases from V and 11 bases from J, with 18 bases between. The CDR3 DNA reads as TGTGCCAGCTCACCAACCGAGGGGGAGGGTTTTGCTTTCTTT. Its protein product is CASSPTEGEGFAFF. Variable domain in full (rest from reference TRBV18 and TRBJ1-1): NAGVMQNPRHLVRRRGQEARLRCSPMKGHSHVYWYRQLPEEGLKFMVYLQKENIIDESGMPKERFSAEFPKEGPSILRIQQVVRGDSAAYFCASSPTEGEGFAFFGQGTRLTVV.

V is TRBV9 and J is TRBJ2-3, with D possibly matching TRBD1 (6 bases). The V gene's germline CDR1 is SGDLS and CDR2 YYNGEE. This CDR3 contains 15 residues. Trimming took off 0 bases at V and 3 bases at J, with 11 bases between the two ends. The CDR3 nucleotides are TGTGCCAGCAGCGTAGGGGCAGGGACAACAGATACGCAGTATTTT. Its translation: CASSVGAGTTDTQYF.

The rearrangement links TRBV10-2 to TRBJ2-5; TRBD2 agrees at 7 bases. This CDR3 has 14 residues. The V gene's germline CDR1 is WSHSY and CDR2 SAAADI. The J segment lost 3 bases and the V segment lost 6 bases, leaving 7 bases of the junction unmatched. CDR3 bases: TGCGCCAGCAGGGGGGGGAGCGACGAAGAGACCCAGTACTTC. Its translation: CASRGGSDEETQYF.

This chain links TRBV19 with TRBJ2-5; 7 bases align to TRBD2. CDR3 length: 16 amino acids. V was clipped by 4 bases and J by 3 bases; unmatched bases: 11. The germline gives CDR1 LNHDA, CDR2 SQIVND (reference sequence). Here the CDR3 DNA reads TGTGCCAGTAGTACCCTCTTCCTCCTAGCGGAAGAGACCCAGTACTTC. Translating gives CASSTLFLLAEETQYF.